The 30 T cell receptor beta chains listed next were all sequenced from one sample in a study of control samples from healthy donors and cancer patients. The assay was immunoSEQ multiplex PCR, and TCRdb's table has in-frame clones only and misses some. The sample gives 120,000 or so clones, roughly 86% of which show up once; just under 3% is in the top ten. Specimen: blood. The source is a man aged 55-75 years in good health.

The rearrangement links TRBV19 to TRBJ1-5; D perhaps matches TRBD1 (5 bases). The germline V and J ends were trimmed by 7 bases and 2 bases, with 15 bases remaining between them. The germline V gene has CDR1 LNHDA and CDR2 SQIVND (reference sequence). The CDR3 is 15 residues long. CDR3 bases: TGTGCCAGTACCCTAGGTGTACAGGGCAATCAGCCCCAGCATTTT. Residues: CASTLGVQGNQPQHF.

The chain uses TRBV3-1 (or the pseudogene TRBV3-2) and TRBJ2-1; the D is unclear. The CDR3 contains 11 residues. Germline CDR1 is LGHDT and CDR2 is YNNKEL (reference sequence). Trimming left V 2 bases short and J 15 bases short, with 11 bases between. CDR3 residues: CASSQFNHRFF. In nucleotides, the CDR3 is TGTGCCAGCAGCCAATTTAATCACCGGTTCTTC.

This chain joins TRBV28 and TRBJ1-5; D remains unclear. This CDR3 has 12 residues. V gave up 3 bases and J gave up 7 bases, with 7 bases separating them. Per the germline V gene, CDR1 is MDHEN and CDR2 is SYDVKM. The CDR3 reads CASSFFNQPQHF. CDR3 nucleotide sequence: TGTGCCAGCAGTTTTTTTAACCAGCCCCAGCATTTT.

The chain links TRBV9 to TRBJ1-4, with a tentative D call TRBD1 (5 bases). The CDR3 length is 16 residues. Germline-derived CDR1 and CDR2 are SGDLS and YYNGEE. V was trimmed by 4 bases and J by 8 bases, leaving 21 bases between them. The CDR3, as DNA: TGTGCCAGCAGCCCGAACGAGGAGGGGCGAGGCGAAAAACTGTTTTTT. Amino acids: CASSPNEEGRGEKLFF.

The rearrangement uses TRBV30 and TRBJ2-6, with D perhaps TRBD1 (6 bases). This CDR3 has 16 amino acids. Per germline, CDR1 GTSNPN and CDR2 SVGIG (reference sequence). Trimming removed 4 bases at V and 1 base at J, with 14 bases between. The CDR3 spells CAWTGSQGSGANVLTF. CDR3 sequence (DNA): TGTGCCTGGACAGGGTCTCAGGGGTCTGGGGCCAACGTCCTGACTTTC.

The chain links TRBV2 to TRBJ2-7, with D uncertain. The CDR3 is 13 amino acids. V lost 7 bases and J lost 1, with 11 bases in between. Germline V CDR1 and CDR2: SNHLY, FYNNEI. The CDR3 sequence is CASKWSGSYEQYF. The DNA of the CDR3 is TGTGCCAGCAAATGGTCAGGTTCCTACGAGCAGTACTTC.

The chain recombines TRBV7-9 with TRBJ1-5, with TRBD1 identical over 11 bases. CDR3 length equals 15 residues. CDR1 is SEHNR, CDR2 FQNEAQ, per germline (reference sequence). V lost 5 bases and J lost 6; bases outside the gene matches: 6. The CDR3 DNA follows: TGTGCCAGCAGCAGTGGACAGGGGGCCTTTCAGCCCCAGCATTTT. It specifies CASSSGQGAFQPQHF.

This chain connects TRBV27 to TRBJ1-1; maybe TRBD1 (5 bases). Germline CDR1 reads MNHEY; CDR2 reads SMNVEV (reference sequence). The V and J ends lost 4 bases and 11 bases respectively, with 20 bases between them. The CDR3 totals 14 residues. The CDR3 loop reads CASSSLSGALLAFF. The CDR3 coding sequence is TGTGCCAGCAGTTCCCTTTCCGGGGCGCTTTTGGCTTTCTTT.

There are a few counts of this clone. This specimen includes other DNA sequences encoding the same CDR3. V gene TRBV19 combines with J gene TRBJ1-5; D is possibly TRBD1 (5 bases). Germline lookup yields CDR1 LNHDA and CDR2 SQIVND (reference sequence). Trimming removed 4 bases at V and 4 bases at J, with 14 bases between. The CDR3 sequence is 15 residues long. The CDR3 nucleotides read TGTGCCAGTAGTACCTCGGGGCCTTCAAATCAGCCCCAGCATTTT. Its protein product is CASSTSGPSNQPQHF.

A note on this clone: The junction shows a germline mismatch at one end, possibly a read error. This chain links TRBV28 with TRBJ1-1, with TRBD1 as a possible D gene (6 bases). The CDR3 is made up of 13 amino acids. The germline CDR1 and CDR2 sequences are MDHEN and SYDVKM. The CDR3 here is CASSLDSNTGAFF. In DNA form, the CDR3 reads TGTGCCAGCAGTCTGGACAGCAACACTGGAGCTTTCTTT.

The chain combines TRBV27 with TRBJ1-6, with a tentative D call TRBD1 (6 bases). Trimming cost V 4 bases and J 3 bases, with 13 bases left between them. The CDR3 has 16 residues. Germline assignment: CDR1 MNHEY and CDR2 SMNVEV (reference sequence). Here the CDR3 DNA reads TGTGCCAGCAGTTCCGCAGGGGACTACTATAATTCACCCCTCCACTTT. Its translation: CASSSAGDYYNSPLHF.

CDR3 in amino acids: CASSPETGMEAFF. The DNA of the CDR3 is TGTGCCAGCTCACCAGAGACAGGGATGGAGGCTTTCTTT. The J gene is TRBJ1-1, the V gene TRBV18; 7 bases align to TRBD1. The V gene's germline CDR1 is KGHSH and CDR2 LQKENI. The CDR3 contains 13 residues. J gave up 11 bases and V 2 bases, and 8 bases lay outside the gene matches.

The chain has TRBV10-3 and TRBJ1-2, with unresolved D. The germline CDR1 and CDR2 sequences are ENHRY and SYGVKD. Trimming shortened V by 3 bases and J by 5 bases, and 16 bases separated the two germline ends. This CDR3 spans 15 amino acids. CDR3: CAISDSAGMGYGYTF. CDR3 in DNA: TGTGCCATCAGTGACTCGGCAGGTATGGGATATGGCTACACCTTC.

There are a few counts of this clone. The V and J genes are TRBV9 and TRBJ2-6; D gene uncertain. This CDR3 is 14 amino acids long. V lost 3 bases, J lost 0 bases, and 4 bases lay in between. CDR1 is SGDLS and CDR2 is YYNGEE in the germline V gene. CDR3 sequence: CASSATSGANVLTF. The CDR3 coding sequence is TGTGCCAGCAGCGCGACCTCTGGGGCCAACGTCCTGACTTTC.

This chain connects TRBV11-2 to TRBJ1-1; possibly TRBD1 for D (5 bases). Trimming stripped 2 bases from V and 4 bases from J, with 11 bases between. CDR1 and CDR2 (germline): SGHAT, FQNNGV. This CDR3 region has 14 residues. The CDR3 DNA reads TGTGCCAGCAGCTTATCGGGGGGGGTCACTGAAGCTTTCTTT. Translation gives CASSLSGGVTEAFF.

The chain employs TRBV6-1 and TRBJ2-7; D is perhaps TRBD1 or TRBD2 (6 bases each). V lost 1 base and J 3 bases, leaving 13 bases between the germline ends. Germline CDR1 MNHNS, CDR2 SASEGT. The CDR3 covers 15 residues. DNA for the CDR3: TGTGCCAGCAGTGAAGGCAGTGGGGGGCTCTACGAGCAGTACTTC. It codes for CASSEGSGGLYEQYF.

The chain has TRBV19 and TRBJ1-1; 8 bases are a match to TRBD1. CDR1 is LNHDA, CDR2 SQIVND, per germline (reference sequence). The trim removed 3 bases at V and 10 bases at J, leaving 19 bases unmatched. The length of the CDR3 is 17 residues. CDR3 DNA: TGTGCCAGTAGTATCGGAGGGGGCCAGGGGGCGATTAGAGGAGCTTTCTTT. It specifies CASSIGGGQGAIRGAFF.

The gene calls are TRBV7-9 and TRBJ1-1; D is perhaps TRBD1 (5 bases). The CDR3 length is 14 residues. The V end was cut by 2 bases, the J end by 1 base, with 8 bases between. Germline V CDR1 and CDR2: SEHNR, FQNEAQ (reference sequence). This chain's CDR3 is CASSLPRENTEAFF. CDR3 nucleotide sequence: TGTGCCAGCAGCTTACCCAGGGAGAACACTGAAGCTTTCTTT. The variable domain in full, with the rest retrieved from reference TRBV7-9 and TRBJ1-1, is DTGVSQNPRHKITKRGQNVTFRCDPISEHNRLYWYRQTLGQGPEFLTYFQNEAQLEKSRLLSDRFSAERPKGSFSTLEIQRTEQGDSAMYLCASSLPRENTEAFFGQGTRLTVV.

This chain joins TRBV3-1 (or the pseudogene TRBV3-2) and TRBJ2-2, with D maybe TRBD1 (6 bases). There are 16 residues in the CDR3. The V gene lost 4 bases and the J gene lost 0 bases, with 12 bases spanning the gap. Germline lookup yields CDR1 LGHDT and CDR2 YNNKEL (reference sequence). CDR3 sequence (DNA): TGTGCCAGCAGCCTGTCCGGGACAACGAACACCGGGGAGCTGTTTTTT. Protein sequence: CASSLSGTTNTGELFF.

The CDR3 coding sequence is TGTGCCAGCAGCTTCATAGATAATGAAAAACTGTTTTTT. It specifies CASSFIDNEKLFF. The chain recombines TRBV3-1 (or the pseudogene TRBV3-2) with TRBJ1-4; unclear D gene. The CDR3 covers 13 residues. V dropped 5 bases and J dropped 4 bases, with 8 bases sitting between them. Germline values: CDR1 LGHDT, CDR2 YNNKEL (reference sequence).

The CDR3 loop reads CASSLGPPGAQYF. The CDR3, as DNA: TGTGCCAGCAGTTTGGGACCCCCCGGAGCCCAGTACTTC. V usage is TRBV12-3 or TRBV12-4 and J usage is TRBJ2-5; D is perhaps TRBD1 or TRBD2 (5 bases each). The CDR3 extends over 13 amino acids. Trimming cost V 3 bases and J 9 bases, with 14 bases left between them.

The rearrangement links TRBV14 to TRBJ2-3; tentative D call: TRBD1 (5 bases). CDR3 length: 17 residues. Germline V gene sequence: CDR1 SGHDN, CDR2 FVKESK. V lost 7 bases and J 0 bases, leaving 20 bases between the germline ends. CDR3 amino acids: CASKGAGYYPSTDTQYF. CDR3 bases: TGTGCCAGCAAAGGGGCAGGATATTACCCAAGCACAGATACGCAGTATTTT.

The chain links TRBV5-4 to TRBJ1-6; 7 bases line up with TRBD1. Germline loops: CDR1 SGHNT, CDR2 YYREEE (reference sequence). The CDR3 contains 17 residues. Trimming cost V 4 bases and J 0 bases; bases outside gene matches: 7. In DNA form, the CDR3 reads TGTGCCAGCAGCCCCCAGGGGGGTAACTCCTATAATTCACCCCTCCACTTT. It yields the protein CASSPQGGNSYNSPLHF.

The CDR3 reads CASKPGVSVNQPQHF. Written as DNA, the CDR3 is TGTGCCAGTAAACCCGGCGTCAGCGTTAATCAGCCCCAGCATTTT. The rearrangement joins TRBV19 to TRBJ1-5; D remains ambiguous. This CDR3 is 15 amino acids long. The V gene lost 7 bases and the J gene lost 4 bases, with 17 bases spanning the gap. The germline V gene has CDR1 LNHDA and CDR2 SQIVND (reference sequence).

The CDR3 is CASSVNQGGNQPQHF. The DNA of the CDR3 is TGTGCCAGCTCGGTAAATCAGGGGGGGAATCAGCCCCAGCATTTT. The genes are TRBV18 and TRBJ1-5, with TRBD1 matching over 7 bases. Unmatched junction bases numbered 9, after V lost 6 bases and J lost 4 bases. Germline lookup yields CDR1 KGHSH and CDR2 LQKENI. The CDR3 is 15 amino acids.

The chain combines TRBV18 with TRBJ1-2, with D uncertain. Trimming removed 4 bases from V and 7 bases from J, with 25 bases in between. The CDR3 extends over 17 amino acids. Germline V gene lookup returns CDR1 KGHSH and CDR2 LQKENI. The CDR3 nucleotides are TGTGCCAGCTCACTCGAAACGGGTTGGACTGGGTCGTTTGGCTACACCTTC. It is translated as CASSLETGWTGSFGYTF.

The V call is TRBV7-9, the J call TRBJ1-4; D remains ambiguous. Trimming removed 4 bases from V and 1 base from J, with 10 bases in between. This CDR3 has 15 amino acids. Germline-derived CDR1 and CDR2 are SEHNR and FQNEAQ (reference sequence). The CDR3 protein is CASSSPEITNEKLFF. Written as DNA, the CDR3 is TGTGCCAGCAGCTCCCCTGAGATAACTAATGAAAAACTGTTTTTT.

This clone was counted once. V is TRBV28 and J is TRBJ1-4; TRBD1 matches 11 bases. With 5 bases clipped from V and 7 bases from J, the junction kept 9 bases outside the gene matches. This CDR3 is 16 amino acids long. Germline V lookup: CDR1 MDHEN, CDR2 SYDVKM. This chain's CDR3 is CASSQGQGVRSEKLFF. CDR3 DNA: TGTGCCAGCAGTCAGGGACAGGGGGTGCGAAGTGAAAAACTGTTTTTT.

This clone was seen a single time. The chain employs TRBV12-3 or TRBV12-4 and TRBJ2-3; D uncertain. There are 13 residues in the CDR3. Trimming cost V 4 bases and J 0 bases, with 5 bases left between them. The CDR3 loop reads CASSWASTDTQYF. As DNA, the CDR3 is TGTGCCAGCAGTTGGGCTAGCACAGATACGCAGTATTTT.

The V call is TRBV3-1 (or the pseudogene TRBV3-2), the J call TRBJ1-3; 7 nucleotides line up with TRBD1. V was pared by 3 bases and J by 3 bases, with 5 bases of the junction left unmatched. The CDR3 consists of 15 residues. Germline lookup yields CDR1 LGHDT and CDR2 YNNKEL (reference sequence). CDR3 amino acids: CASSQDAGGGNTIYF. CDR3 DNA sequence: TGTGCCAGCAGCCAGGATGCAGGGGGTGGAAACACCATATATTTT.